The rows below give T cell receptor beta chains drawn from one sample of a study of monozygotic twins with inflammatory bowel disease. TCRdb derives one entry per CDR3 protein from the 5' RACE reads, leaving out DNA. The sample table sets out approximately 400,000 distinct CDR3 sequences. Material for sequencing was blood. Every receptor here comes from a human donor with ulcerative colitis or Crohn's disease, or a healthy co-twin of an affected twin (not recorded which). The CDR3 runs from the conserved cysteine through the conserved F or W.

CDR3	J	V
CDSSYVAGGNQPQHF	TRBJ1-5	TRBV6-5
CASSQDGYPPRKYEQYF	TRBJ2-7	TRBV4-2
CASSYLGQDTEAFF	TRBJ1-1	TRBV6-5
CATVQGAPNYGYTF	TRBJ1-2	TRBV6-1
CASSFPLGQGFSEQYF	TRBJ2-7	TRBV28
CASSLRGDSYEQYF	TRBJ2-7	TRBV5-1
CASTTGKKGSNQPQHF	TRBJ1-5	TRBV28
CSARDAYEQYF	TRBJ2-7	TRBV20-1
CASSLERLNEKLFF	TRBJ1-4	TRBV5-1
CASSQDGRNTIYF	TRBJ1-3	TRBV3-1
CASSHTNSNQPQHF	TRBJ1-5	TRBV4-3
CSVYEGRSTEAFF	TRBJ1-1	TRBV29-1
CAWSYREHTIYF	TRBJ1-3	TRBV30
CASRDRVSYEQYF	TRBJ2-7	TRBV2
CASSPTWGAYQPQHF	TRBJ1-5	TRBV7-2
CASSTGVSTYEQYF	TRBJ2-7	TRBV27
CASSLQQGHRGNEQFF	TRBJ2-1	TRBV27
CSVLGSEREAYNEQFF	TRBJ2-1	TRBV29-1
CASSSPFSGSRYEQYF	TRBJ2-7	TRBV27
CASSVIAGGGFEQFF	TRBJ2-1	TRBV5-1
CASMPYTDYGYTF	TRBJ1-2	TRBV6-1
CASSRQDDGYTF	TRBJ1-2	TRBV25-1
CASSYSDDYGYTF	TRBJ1-2	TRBV6-2/TRBV6-3
CASSPGQTNSPLHF	TRBJ1-6	TRBV12-3/TRBV12-4
CASSYELAGGFNEQFF	TRBJ2-1	TRBV12-3/TRBV12-4
CASSLRAGGAAFF	TRBJ1-1	TRBV27
CASSQDLGAGLDNTQYF	TRBJ2-3	TRBV4-3
CASKRVDSYNEQFF	TRBJ2-1	TRBV2